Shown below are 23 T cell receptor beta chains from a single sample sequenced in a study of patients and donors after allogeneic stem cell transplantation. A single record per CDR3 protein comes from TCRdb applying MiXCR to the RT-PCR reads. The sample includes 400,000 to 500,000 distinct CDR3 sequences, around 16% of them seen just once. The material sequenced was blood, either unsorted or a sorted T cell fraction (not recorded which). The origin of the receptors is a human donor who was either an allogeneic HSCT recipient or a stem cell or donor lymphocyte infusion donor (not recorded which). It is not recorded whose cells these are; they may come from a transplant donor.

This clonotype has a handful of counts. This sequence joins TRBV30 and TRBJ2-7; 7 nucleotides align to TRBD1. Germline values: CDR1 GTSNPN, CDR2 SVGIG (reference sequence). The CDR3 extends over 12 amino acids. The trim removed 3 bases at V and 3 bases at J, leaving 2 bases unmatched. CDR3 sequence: CAWSDRDYEQYF. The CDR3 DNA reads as TGTGCCTGGAGCGACAGGGACTACGAGCAGTACTTC.

Written as DNA, the CDR3 is TGTGCCAGCAGCCAAGATAAGGGCGGGGGGGCCACCGGGGAGCTGTTTTTT. Residues: CASSQDKGGGATGELFF. The V gene is TRBV4-2, the J gene TRBJ2-2; TRBD2 matches 9 bases. The germline gives CDR1 LGHNA, CDR2 YNFKEQ. Losses at the gene ends were 0 bases for V and 4 bases for J; bases not matched to a gene: 6. This CDR3 is built from 17 residues.

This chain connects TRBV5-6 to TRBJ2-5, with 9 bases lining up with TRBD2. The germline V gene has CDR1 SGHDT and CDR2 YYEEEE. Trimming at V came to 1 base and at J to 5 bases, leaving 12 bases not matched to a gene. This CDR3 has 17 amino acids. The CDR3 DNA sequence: TGTGCCAGCAGCTTGCCGGCGGGAGGGCCCTTGGCGGAGACCCAGTACTTC. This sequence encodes CASSLPAGGPLAETQYF.

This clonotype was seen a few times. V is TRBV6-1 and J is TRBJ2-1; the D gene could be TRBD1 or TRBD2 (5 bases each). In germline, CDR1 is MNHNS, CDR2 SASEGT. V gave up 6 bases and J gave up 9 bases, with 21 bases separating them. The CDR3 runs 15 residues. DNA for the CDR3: TGTGCCAGCAGACTCCAGGGTTCCTCGGGAACTGAGCAGTTCTTC. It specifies CASRLQGSSGTEQFF.

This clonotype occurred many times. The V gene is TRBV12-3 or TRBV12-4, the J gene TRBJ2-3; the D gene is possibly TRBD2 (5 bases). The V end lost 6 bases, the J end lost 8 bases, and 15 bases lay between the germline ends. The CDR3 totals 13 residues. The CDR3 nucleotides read TGTGCCAGCAGCCAAGACTACTTTGGTACGCAGTATTTT. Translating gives CASSQDYFGTQYF.

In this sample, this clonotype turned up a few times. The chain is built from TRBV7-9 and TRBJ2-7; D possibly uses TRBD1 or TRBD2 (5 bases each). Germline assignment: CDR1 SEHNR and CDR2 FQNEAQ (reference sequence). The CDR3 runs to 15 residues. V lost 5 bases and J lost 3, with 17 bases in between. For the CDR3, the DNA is TGTGCCAGCAGCACCACAACGGGACGGTTCTACGAGCAGTACTTC. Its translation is CASSTTTGRFYEQYF.

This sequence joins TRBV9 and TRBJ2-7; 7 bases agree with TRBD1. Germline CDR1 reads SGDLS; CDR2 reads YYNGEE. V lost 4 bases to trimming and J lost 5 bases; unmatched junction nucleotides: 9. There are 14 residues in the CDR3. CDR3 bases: TGTGCCAGCAGCTCGACAGGGACGGGTGACGAGCAGTACTTC. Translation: CASSSTGTGDEQYF.

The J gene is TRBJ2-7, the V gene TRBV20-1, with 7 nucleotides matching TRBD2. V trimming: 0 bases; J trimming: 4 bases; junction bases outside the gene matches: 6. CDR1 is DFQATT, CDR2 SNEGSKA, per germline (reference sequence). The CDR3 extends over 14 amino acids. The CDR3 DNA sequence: TGCAGTGCTAGAGATCGTCGGGGAGGGTACGAGCAGTACTTC. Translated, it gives CSARDRRGGYEQYF.

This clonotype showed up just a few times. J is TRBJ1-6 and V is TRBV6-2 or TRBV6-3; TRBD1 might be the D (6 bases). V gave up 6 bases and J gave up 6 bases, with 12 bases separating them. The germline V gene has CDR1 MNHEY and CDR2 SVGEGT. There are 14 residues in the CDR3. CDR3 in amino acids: CASSQQGPNSPLHF. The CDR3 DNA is TGTGCCAGCAGCCAACAGGGCCCTAATTCACCCCTCCACTTT.

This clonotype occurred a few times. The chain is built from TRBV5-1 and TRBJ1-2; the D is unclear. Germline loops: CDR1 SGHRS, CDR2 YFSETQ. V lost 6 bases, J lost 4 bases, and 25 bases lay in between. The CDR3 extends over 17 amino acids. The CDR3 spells CASTTIGMGIAPYGYTF. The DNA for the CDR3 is TGCGCCAGCACAACCATTGGGATGGGTATAGCCCCCTATGGCTACACCTTC.

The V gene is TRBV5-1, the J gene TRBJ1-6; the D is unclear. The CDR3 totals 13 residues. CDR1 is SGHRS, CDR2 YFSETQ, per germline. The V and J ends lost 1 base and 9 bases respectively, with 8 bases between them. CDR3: CASSLNWVSPLHF. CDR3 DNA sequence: TGCGCCAGCAGCTTGAACTGGGTTTCACCCCTCCACTTT.

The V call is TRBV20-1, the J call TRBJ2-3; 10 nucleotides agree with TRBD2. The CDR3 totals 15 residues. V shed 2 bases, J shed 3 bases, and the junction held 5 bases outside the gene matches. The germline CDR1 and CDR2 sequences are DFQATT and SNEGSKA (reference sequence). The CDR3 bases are TGCAGTGCTAGATCAGCGGGGGGGCGTACAGATACGCAGTATTTT. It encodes CSARSAGGRTDTQYF.

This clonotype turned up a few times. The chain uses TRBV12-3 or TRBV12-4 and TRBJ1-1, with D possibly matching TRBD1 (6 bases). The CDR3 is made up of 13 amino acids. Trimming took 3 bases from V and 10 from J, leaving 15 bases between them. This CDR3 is CASSFGDIRAAFF. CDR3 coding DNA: TGTGCCAGCAGTTTTGGGGACATCCGGGCAGCTTTCTTT.

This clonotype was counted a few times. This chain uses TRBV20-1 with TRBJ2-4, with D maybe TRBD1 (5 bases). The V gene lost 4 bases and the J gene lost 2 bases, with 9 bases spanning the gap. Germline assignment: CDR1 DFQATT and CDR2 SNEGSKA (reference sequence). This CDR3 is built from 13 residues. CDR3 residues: CSAKTGTKNIQYF. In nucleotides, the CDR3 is TGCAGTGCTAAAACAGGAACCAAAAACATTCAGTACTTC.

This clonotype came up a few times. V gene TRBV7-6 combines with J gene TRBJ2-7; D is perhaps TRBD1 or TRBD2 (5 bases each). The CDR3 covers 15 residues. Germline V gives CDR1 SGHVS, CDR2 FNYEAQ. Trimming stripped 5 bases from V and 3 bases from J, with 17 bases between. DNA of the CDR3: TGTGCCAGCAGCGCCGGGACCACACAAAACTACGAGCAGTACTTC. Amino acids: CASSAGTTQNYEQYF.

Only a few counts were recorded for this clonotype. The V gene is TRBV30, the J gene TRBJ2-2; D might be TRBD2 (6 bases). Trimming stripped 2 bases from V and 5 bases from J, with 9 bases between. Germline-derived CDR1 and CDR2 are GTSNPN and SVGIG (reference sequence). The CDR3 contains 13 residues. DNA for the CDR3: TGTGCCTGGAGTAACGGGGGTACCGGGGAGCTGTTTTTT. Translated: CAWSNGGTGELFF.

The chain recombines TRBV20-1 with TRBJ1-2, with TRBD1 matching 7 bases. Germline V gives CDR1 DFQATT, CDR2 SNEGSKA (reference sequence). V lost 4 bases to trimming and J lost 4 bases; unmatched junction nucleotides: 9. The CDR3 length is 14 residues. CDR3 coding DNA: TGCAGTGCTACGAACCGGGACAGCAGCTATGGCTACACCTTC. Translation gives CSATNRDSSYGYTF.

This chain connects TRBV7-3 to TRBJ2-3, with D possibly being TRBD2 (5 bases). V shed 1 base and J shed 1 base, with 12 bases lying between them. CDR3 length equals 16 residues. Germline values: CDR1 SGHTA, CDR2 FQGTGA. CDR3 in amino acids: CASSLSSGVGTDTQYF. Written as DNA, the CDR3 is TGTGCCAGCAGCTTAAGCTCCGGGGTGGGCACAGATACGCAGTATTTT. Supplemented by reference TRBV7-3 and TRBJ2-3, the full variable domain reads GAGVSQTPSNKVTEKGKYVELRCDPISGHTALYWYRQSLGQGPEFLIYFQGTGAADDSGLPNDRFFAVRPEGSVSTLKIQRTERGDSAVYLCASSLSSGVGTDTQYFGPGTRLTVL.

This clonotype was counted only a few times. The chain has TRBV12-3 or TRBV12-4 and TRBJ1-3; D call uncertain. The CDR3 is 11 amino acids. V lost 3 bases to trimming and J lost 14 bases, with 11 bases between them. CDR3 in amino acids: CASSFGSLVYF. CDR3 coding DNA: TGTGCCAGCAGTTTTGGGTCGCTCGTATATTTT.

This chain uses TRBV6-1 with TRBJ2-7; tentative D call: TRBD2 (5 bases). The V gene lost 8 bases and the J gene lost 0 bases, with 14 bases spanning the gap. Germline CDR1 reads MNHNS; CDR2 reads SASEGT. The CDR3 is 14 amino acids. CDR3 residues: CASVTFRGSYEQYF. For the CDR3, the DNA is TGTGCCAGCGTAACATTCCGGGGCTCCTACGAGCAGTACTTC.

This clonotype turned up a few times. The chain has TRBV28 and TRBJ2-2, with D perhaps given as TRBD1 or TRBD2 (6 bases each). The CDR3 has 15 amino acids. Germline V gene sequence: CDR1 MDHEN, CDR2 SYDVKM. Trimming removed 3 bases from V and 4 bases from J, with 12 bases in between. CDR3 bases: TGTGCCAGCAGTTTGGGTGGAGGGGGCACCGGGGAGCTGTTTTTT. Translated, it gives CASSLGGGGTGELFF.

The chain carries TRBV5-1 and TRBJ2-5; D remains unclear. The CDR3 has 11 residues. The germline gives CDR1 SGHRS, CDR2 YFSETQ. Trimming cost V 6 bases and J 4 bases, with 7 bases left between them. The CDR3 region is CASTIGETQYF. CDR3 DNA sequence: TGCGCCAGCACAATTGGAGAGACCCAGTACTTC.

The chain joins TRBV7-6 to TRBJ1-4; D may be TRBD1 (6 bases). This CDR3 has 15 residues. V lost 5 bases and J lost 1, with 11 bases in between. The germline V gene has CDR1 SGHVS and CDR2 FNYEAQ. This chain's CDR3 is CASSTQTGTNEKLFF. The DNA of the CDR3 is TGTGCCAGCAGCACACAGACAGGAACTAATGAAAAACTGTTTTTT.